The 26 T cell receptor beta chains in this list originate from one sample, sequenced in a study of cytomegalovirus exposure and HLA in healthy donors. The study ran its PCR with 60 Vbeta and 13 Jbeta primers. The method was immunoSEQ multiplex PCR; TCRdb's version includes in-frame clones alone and lacks a portion of them. The sample lists approximately 140,000 clones, roughly 79% seen once, with about 0.76% in the top ten. The sample was PBMCs. These receptors all stem from a young man in good health and CMV-seronegative.

This clone was seen more than once but under ten times. This rearrangement joins TRBV9 to TRBJ1-1, with TRBD1 matching 9 bases. The CDR3 contains 15 residues. Germline CDR1 reads SGDLS; CDR2 reads YYNGEE. V was pared by 2 bases and J by 0 bases, with 2 bases of the junction left unmatched. In DNA, the CDR3 is TGTGCCAGCAGCGTCGGGACAGGGATGAACACTGAAGCTTTCTTT. This sequence encodes CASSVGTGMNTEAFF.

This sequence joins TRBV28 and TRBJ2-7; 10 nucleotides line up with TRBD1. This CDR3 is 16 amino acids long. Losses at the gene ends were 2 bases for V and 6 bases for J; bases not matched to a gene: 10. Germline CDR1 and CDR2: MDHEN and SYDVKM. CDR3 DNA: TGTGCCAGCAGTTTACGCCCCGGGACAGGGGCCCCCGAGCAGTACTTC. Translating it yields CASSLRPGTGAPEQYF.

The chain is built from TRBV12-5 and TRBJ2-2; D is perhaps TRBD1 (6 bases). The germline gives CDR1 LGHNT, CDR2 FRNRAP. Trimming stripped 3 bases from V and 8 bases from J, with 13 bases between. The CDR3 contains 14 residues. CDR3 nucleotide sequence: TGTGCTAGTGGTTTTTGGCAGGGGCTAGGGGAGCTGTTTTTT. Translating gives CASGFWQGLGELFF.

This clone was recorded once. This chain connects TRBV11-2 to TRBJ1-5; possibly TRBD1 for D (6 bases). Germline-derived CDR1 and CDR2 are SGHAT and FQNNGV. CDR3 size: 15 residues. V was trimmed by 1 base and J by 6 bases, leaving 13 bases between them. CDR3 loop: CASSLGGRVSQPQHF. As DNA, the CDR3 is TGTGCCAGCAGCTTAGGGGGGCGGGTAAGTCAGCCCCAGCATTTT.

The chain carries TRBV6-1 and TRBJ1-6, with D possibly TRBD1 on 6 matching bases. This CDR3 contains 13 residues. The ends were cut back, 10 bases at V and 10 bases at J, with 17 bases in the middle. Per germline, CDR1 MNHNS and CDR2 SASEGT. The CDR3 is CAIHDRIESPLHF. The CDR3 region has the DNA TGTGCCATACACGACAGGATAGAATCACCCCTCCACTTT.

The chain carries TRBV6-1 and TRBJ2-4; TRBD1 aligns across 9 bases. J gave up 1 base and V 2 bases, and 3 bases lay outside the gene matches. Per germline, CDR1 MNHNS and CDR2 SASEGT. The CDR3 runs to 16 residues. CDR3 amino acids: CASSETGQGAKNIQYF. In DNA form, the CDR3 reads TGTGCCAGCAGTGAAACCGGACAGGGGGCCAAAAACATTCAGTACTTC.

The V gene is TRBV2, the J gene TRBJ2-1; TRBD2 matches at 7 bases. The V gene end was trimmed by 5 bases and the J gene end by 10 bases; junction bases not matched to a gene: 11. CDR3 length: 14 amino acids. Per germline, CDR1 SNHLY and CDR2 FYNNEI. CDR3 protein: CASSRQRGPQEQFF. For the CDR3, the DNA is TGTGCCAGCAGTCGACAGCGGGGACCCCAGGAGCAGTTCTTC. The whole variable domain, remainder taken from reference TRBV2 and TRBJ2-1, is EPEVTQTPSHQVTQMGQEVILRCVPISNHLYFYWYRQILGQKVEFLVSFYNNEISEKSEIFDDQFSVERPDGSNFTLKIRSTKLEDSAMYFCASSRQRGPQEQFFGPGTRLTVL.

The chain carries TRBV11-2 and TRBJ2-3, with 11 nucleotides matching TRBD2. This CDR3 has 17 amino acids. The germline gives CDR1 SGHAT, CDR2 FQNNGV. V was clipped by 5 bases and J by 6 bases; unmatched bases: 13. The CDR3 protein is CASSLRRGLAVQDTQYF. The DNA of the CDR3 is TGTGCCAGCAGCCTCCGTAGGGGACTAGCGGTGCAGGATACGCAGTATTTT.

Of note for this clone: The junction shows a germline mismatch at one end, possibly a read error. The V gene is TRBV7-7, the J gene TRBJ1-3; a possible D gene is TRBD1 (6 bases). This CDR3 spans 15 amino acids. Germline CDR1 and CDR2: SSHAT and FNYEAQ (reference sequence). CDR3 sequence reads: CASSLGHQSGNTIYF. In nucleotides, the CDR3 is TGTGCTAGCAGCTTGGGACACCAGTCTGGAAACACCATATATTTT.

V is TRBV27 and J is TRBJ1-6; a weak D match, TRBD1 (5 bases). V gave up 4 bases and J gave up 4 bases, with 20 bases separating them. Per the germline V gene, CDR1 is MNHEY and CDR2 is SMNVEV (reference sequence). The CDR3 sequence is 18 residues long. The CDR3, as DNA: TGTGCCAGCAGTTCCCTTGGGACTGGGCTTCGGTATAATTCACCCCTCCACTTT. It is translated as CASSSLGTGLRYNSPLHF.

This rearrangement joins TRBV12-5 to TRBJ2-1; 10 nucleotides match TRBD2. Germline trimming cut 1 base from V and 11 bases from J; bases unmatched to any gene: 5. The CDR3 consists of 14 residues. The germline gives CDR1 LGHNT, CDR2 FRNRAP. CDR3 in DNA: TGTGCTAGTGGTTTGGGGGGACTAGCGTATAAGCAGTTCTTC. Protein product: CASGLGGLAYKQFF.

The rearrangement joins TRBV6-6 to TRBJ1-2; D might be TRBD1 (6 bases). V shed 5 bases and J shed 7 bases, with 14 bases lying between them. The CDR3 length is 13 residues. CDR1 is MNHNY, CDR2 SVGAGI, per germline (reference sequence). The CDR3 sequence: CASSLYRVTGYTF. DNA of the CDR3: TGTGCCAGCAGTCTCTACAGGGTTACTGGCTACACCTTC.

CDR3 nucleotides: TGTGCCAGCAGCTATCGGGTAGCGGGGGTAAAACTCAATGAGCAGTTCTTC. Its translation: CASSYRVAGVKLNEQFF. The rearrangement links TRBV13 to TRBJ2-1; 9 bases fit TRBD2. The CDR3 covers 17 residues. V trimming: 4 bases; J trimming: 6 bases; junction bases outside the gene matches: 13. Germline V CDR1 and CDR2: PRHDT, FYEKMQ (reference sequence). The full variable domain, in which reference TRBV13 and TRBJ2-1 provide the parts outside the CDR3, is AAGVIQSPRHLIKEKRETATLKCYPIPRHDTVYWYQQGPGQDPQFLISFYEKMQSDKGSIPDRFSAQQFSDYHSELNMSSLELGDSALYFCASSYRVAGVKLNEQFFGPGTRLTVL.

The CDR3 region is CASSLMGERQYF. The CDR3 DNA reads TGTGCCAGCAGTTTAATGGGCGAACGGCAGTACTTC. This sequence joins TRBV28 and TRBJ2-7; unclear D gene. The CDR3 loop spans 12 amino acids. The germline CDR1 and CDR2 sequences are MDHEN and SYDVKM. Deletions cut 2 bases from V and 9 bases from J, with 11 bases between.

This chain links TRBV19 with TRBJ1-4, with D hard to call. This CDR3 is 13 amino acids long. Trimming took 5 bases from V and 3 from J, leaving 7 bases between them. From germline, CDR1 is LNHDA and CDR2 SQIVND (reference sequence). Here the CDR3 DNA reads TGTGCCAGTAGTCCCGTTCCTAATGAAAAACTGTTTTTT. This gives the protein CASSPVPNEKLFF.

The gene calls are TRBV14 and TRBJ2-1; D gene uncertain. Germline assignment: CDR1 SGHDN and CDR2 FVKESK. V lost 2 bases and J lost 7, with 12 bases in between. There are 14 residues in the CDR3. CDR3 DNA: TGTGCCAGCAGCCAAAGGAACCCCAGGAATGAGCAGTTCTTC. It yields the protein CASSQRNPRNEQFF.

This clone appeared a single time. The V call is TRBV4-2, the J call TRBJ2-5, with 9 bases aligning to TRBD2. After removal of 3 bases from V and 2 bases from J, the junction contained 4 bases not matched to a gene. CDR1 and CDR2 from the germline V gene are LGHNA and YNFKEQ. The CDR3 length is 15 residues. The CDR3 coding sequence is TGTGCCAGCAGCCACCAGCGGGGGGAACAAGAGACCCAGTACTTC. Its translation: CASSHQRGEQETQYF.

This chain uses TRBV11-2 with TRBJ1-2; no clear D. The CDR3 length is 15 residues. Trimming removed 2 bases at V and 5 bases at J, with 15 bases between. Germline values: CDR1 SGHAT, CDR2 FQNNGV. The CDR3 is CASSLKDQGRYGYTF. DNA of the CDR3: TGTGCCAGCAGCTTAAAAGACCAAGGGAGGTATGGCTACACCTTC.

The CDR3 coding sequence is TGTGCCAGCAGCGGATATGACAGCCAAGAGACCCAGTACTTC. This codes for CASSGYDSQETQYF. This chain uses TRBV11-2 with TRBJ2-5, with D perhaps matching TRBD1 (5 bases). The germline CDR1 and CDR2 sequences are SGHAT and FQNNGV. The CDR3 length is 14 residues. V was pared by 5 bases and J by 1 base, with 11 bases between.

This clone was recorded only once. The rearrangement uses TRBV5-1 and TRBJ2-5, with D perhaps matching TRBD1 (6 bases). Trimming shortened V by 4 bases and J by 4 bases, and 14 bases separated the two germline ends. This CDR3 comprises 14 residues. Germline values: CDR1 SGHRS, CDR2 YFSETQ. In DNA, the CDR3 is TGCGCCAGCAGCACATGGGGGCCGGGAGAGACCCAGTACTTC. Residues: CASSTWGPGETQYF.

This chain links TRBV5-6 with TRBJ2-2; maybe TRBD1 (5 bases). CDR1 is SGHDT, CDR2 YYEEEE, per germline. V dropped 0 bases and J dropped 8 bases, with 8 bases sitting between them. The CDR3 covers 13 residues. The CDR3 bases are TGTGCCAGCAGCTTGGGGGGCACGGGGGAGCTGTTTTTT. Amino acids: CASSLGGTGELFF.

The chain couples TRBV10-3 to TRBJ1-2; D might be TRBD1 (6 bases). There are 16 residues in the CDR3. CDR1 is ENHRY, CDR2 SYGVKD, per germline. The V and J ends lost 6 bases and 2 bases respectively, with 19 bases between them. CDR3 bases: TGTGCCATCAGACGACCAGAGACTACAGGGAACTATGGCTACACCTTC. As protein: CAIRRPETTGNYGYTF.

This sequence joins TRBV18 and TRBJ2-4; 8 bases line up with TRBD1. The CDR3 totals 17 residues. CDR1 and CDR2 (germline): KGHSH, LQKENI. V lost 3 bases to trimming and J lost 6 bases; unmatched junction nucleotides: 13. The chain's CDR3 is CASSPRAGGVEPNIQYF. The DNA of the CDR3 is TGTGCCAGCTCACCCCGGGCAGGGGGCGTCGAGCCAAACATTCAGTACTTC. The full variable domain, its missing parts supplied by reference TRBV18 and TRBJ2-4, is NAGVMQNPRHLVRRRGQEARLRCSPMKGHSHVYWYRQLPEEGLKFMVYLQKENIIDESGMPKERFSAEFPKEGPSILRIQQVVRGDSAAYFCASSPRAGGVEPNIQYFGAGTRLSVL.

The chain links TRBV28 to TRBJ2-2, with TRBD2 matching over 7 bases. Germline lookup yields CDR1 MDHEN and CDR2 SYDVKM. With V trimmed by 4 bases and J by 5 bases, 4 bases remained unmatched. The length of the CDR3 is 14 residues. The CDR3 is CASSSGLPTGELFF. The CDR3 DNA sequence: TGTGCCAGCAGTTCGGGACTACCTACCGGGGAGCTGTTTTTT.

This clone was picked up a small number of times. J is TRBJ1-6 and V is TRBV7-2; 8 nucleotides match TRBD1. V was pared by 3 bases and J by 6 bases, with 1 base of the junction left unmatched. The CDR3 spans 14 residues. CDR1 and CDR2 (germline): SGHTA, FQGNSA. CDR3 DNA sequence: TGTGCCAGCAGCTTGGACAGGGTTAATTCACCCCTCCACTTT. The encoded protein is CASSLDRVNSPLHF.

The chain couples TRBV28 to TRBJ1-2, with D possibly matching TRBD1 (6 bases). The germline gives CDR1 MDHEN, CDR2 SYDVKM. The length of the CDR3 is 18 residues. The V end lost 0 bases, the J end lost 3 bases, and 20 bases lay between the germline ends. Here the CDR3 reads CASSLWAIDRRTDYGYTF. The CDR3 DNA reads TGTGCCAGCAGTTTATGGGCCATAGACAGGAGGACGGACTATGGCTACACCTTC.